Presented here are 12 T cell receptor beta chains from one specimen sequenced in a study of T cells in localized non-small cell lung cancer. Libraries were prepared by immunoSEQ multiplex PCR; TCRdb keeps only in-frame clonotypes and omits some of them. The profile shows about 41,000 clones, around 87% of them singletons. The source was peripheral blood, collected before any cancer treatment. These receptor sequences come from a woman between 18 and 55 years old with stage III lung adenocarcinoma.

The chain joins TRBV9 to TRBJ1-1; maybe TRBD1 (6 bases). Germline assignment: CDR1 SGDLS and CDR2 YYNGEE. Trimming took off 7 bases at V and 0 bases at J, with 13 bases between the two ends. There are 14 residues in the CDR3. The CDR3: CASSPGHLNTEAFF. The CDR3 region has the DNA TGTGCCAGCTCTCCGGGACACTTGAACACTGAAGCTTTCTTT.

This chain joins TRBV6-5 and TRBJ2-7; 13 nucleotides line up with TRBD2. Trimming removed 4 bases from V and 4 bases from J; junction bases left unmatched: 4. CDR1 is MNHEY and CDR2 is SVGAGI in the germline V gene. There are 15 residues in the CDR3. CDR3 in DNA: TGTGCCAGCAGTTGGGGACTAGCGGGGACTTACGAGCAGTACTTC. It yields the protein CASSWGLAGTYEQYF.

The chain joins TRBV2 to TRBJ2-2; 15 bases are shared with TRBD2. Germline CDR1 and CDR2: SNHLY and FYNNEI. This CDR3 is 14 amino acids long. With 8 bases clipped from V and 5 bases from J, the junction kept 0 bases outside the gene matches. CDR3 sequence reads: CASGTSGGTGELFF. For the CDR3, the DNA is TGTGCCAGCGGGACTAGCGGGGGGACCGGGGAGCTGTTTTTT.

V is TRBV18 and J is TRBJ1-1; 7 bases match TRBD1. The V gene end was trimmed by 2 bases and the J gene end by 4 bases; junction bases not matched to a gene: 10. Germline V gene lookup returns CDR1 KGHSH and CDR2 LQKENI. The length of the CDR3 is 16 residues. The CDR3 region is CASSPSGQAGFTEAFF. CDR3 sequence (DNA): TGTGCCAGCTCACCATCCGGACAGGCGGGGTTCACTGAAGCTTTCTTT.

The V gene is TRBV25-1, the J gene TRBJ2-6, with 9 bases that match TRBD1. The CDR3 is 18 amino acids. CDR1 is MGHDK, CDR2 SYGVNS, per germline. Trimming at V came to 4 bases and at J to 1 base, leaving 8 bases not matched to a gene. The DNA for the CDR3 is TGTGCCAGCAGTGGTACTACAGGGGGCGAATCTGGGGCCAACGTCCTGACTTTC. It encodes CASSGTTGGESGANVLTF.

V usage is TRBV5-3 and J usage is TRBJ1-1; D is undetermined. TRBV5-3 is marked as an open reading frame, function uncertain. The CDR3 spans 16 residues. V lost 0 bases and J 0 bases, leaving 12 bases between the germline ends. CDR3 in DNA: TGTGCCAGAAGCTTGGCCGGTCCGGAAATGAACACTGAAGCTTTCTTT. Translation gives CARSLAGPEMNTEAFF.

This chain connects TRBV5-4 to TRBJ2-7; 9 nucleotides agree with TRBD1. The germline V gene encodes CDR1 SGHNT and CDR2 YYREEE (reference sequence). The CDR3 runs to 15 residues. Trimming took 2 bases from V and 1 from J; bases not matched to a gene: 4. For the CDR3, the DNA is TGTGCCAGCAGCTTAGGACAGGGGAATTCCTACGAGCAGTACTTC. This gives the protein CASSLGQGNSYEQYF.

The chain carries TRBV11-2 and TRBJ2-7, with D possibly TRBD2 on 5 matching bases. CDR1 and CDR2 from the germline V gene are SGHAT and FQNNGV. The CDR3 spans 16 residues. Trimming stripped 5 bases from V and 3 bases from J, with 20 bases between. The CDR3 here is CASSPFGVALDYEQYF. CDR3 in DNA: TGTGCCAGCAGCCCTTTCGGGGTTGCCTTGGACTACGAGCAGTACTTC.

The J gene is TRBJ2-7, the V gene TRBV7-9, with unresolved D. V was pared by 5 bases and J by 5 bases, with 7 bases between. The germline V gene has CDR1 SEHNR and CDR2 FQNEAQ (reference sequence). The CDR3 extends over 11 amino acids. The CDR3 nucleotides read TGTGCCAGCAGCCGTGGTGACGAGCAGTACTTC. Residues: CASSRGDEQYF.

The V and J genes are TRBV5-6 and TRBJ2-3; 14 bases align to TRBD2. This CDR3 has 15 residues. CDR1 and CDR2 (germline): SGHDT, YYEEEE. With V trimmed by 4 bases and J by 6 bases, 4 bases remained unmatched. This chain's CDR3 is CASSLTSGGEDTQYF. The CDR3 nucleotides are TGTGCCAGCAGCCTGACTAGCGGGGGGGAGGATACGCAGTATTTT.

This clone was observed a few times. V is TRBV6-1 and J is TRBJ1-5, with TRBD1 identical over 8 bases. Germline CDR1 reads MNHNS; CDR2 reads SASEGT. After removal of 1 base from V and 7 bases from J, the junction contained 12 bases not matched to a gene. This CDR3 contains 17 residues. The CDR3 bases are TGTGCCAGCAGTGAAGGGGCCGAAACAGGGGGAGGCCAGCCCCAGCATTTT. This encodes CASSEGAETGGGQPQHF.

The V gene is TRBV7-8, the J gene TRBJ1-1; TRBD1 matches 8 bases. The CDR3 is made up of 14 amino acids. J lost 5 bases, V lost 7 bases, and 9 bases had no gene match. CDR1 SGHVS and CDR2 FQNEAQ come from the germline V gene. The CDR3 region has the DNA TGTGCCAGCACCAGACAGGGGCGAGGGACTGAAGCTTTCTTT. Protein sequence: CASTRQGRGTEAFF.